Listed below are T cell receptor beta chains from one sample, sequenced in a study of T cell repertoires in cytomegalovirus infection. MiXCR, applied by TCRdb to the reads, yields one record per CDR3 protein. The sample records around 340,000 distinct CDR3 sequences, roughly 29% being singletons. Their antigens remain unidentified. Sequenced here: cultured PBMCs, sampled from culture after CMV antigen stimulation. All receptors derive from a human donor in good health (CMV status not recorded). Some clones in this sample may be carry-over from other donors' samples. Both conserved end residues are part of each CDR3. A D gene is named only where the DNA matches it firmly. Clone size is stated in some rows and not others, as once, few, many or a class when expanded.

v_call: TRBV25-1; j_call: TRBJ2-3; d_call: TRBD2; clone_size: NA; cdr3_aa: CASSPRREGHTDTQYF; cdr3_nt: TGTGCCAGCAGTCCCCGGCGGGAGGGCCACACAGATACGCAGTATTTT
v_call: TRBV7-6; j_call: TRBJ2-7; d_call: NA; clone_size: few; cdr3_aa: CASSKLATAHEQYF; cdr3_nt: TGTGCCAGCAGCAAACTAGCAACAGCCCACGAGCAGTACTTC
v_call: TRBV29-1; j_call: TRBJ2-7; d_call: NA; clone_size: few; cdr3_aa: CSVVLSYEQYF; cdr3_nt: TGCAGCGTTGTTCTTAGCTACGAGCAGTACTTC
v_call: TRBV18; j_call: TRBJ2-1; d_call: TRBD1; clone_size: NA; cdr3_aa: CASSPSPGQGNNEQFF; cdr3_nt: TGTGCCAGCTCACCCTCGCCGGGACAGGGGAACAATGAGCAGTTCTTC
v_call: TRBV28; j_call: TRBJ2-7; d_call: NA; clone_size: few; cdr3_aa: CASSYPGPTNEQYF; cdr3_nt: TGTGCCAGCAGTTATCCGGGACCCACCAACGAGCAGTACTTC
v_call: TRBV7-6; j_call: TRBJ1-6; d_call: NA; clone_size: NA; cdr3_aa: CASSPGPHVFLWVSPLHF; cdr3_nt: TGTGCCAGCAGCCCAGGGCCTCATGTATTCCTCTGGGTTTCACCCCTCCACTTT
v_call: TRBV30; j_call: TRBJ2-1; d_call: NA; clone_size: NA; cdr3_aa: CAWSGRRGFNSYNEQFF; cdr3_nt: TGTGCCTGGAGTGGAAGAAGGGGGTTTAATTCCTACAATGAGCAGTTCTTC
v_call: TRBV7-2; j_call: TRBJ2-3; d_call: NA; clone_size: many; cdr3_aa: CASSPDSGTDTQYF; cdr3_nt: TGTGCCAGCAGCCCCGACTCGGGCACAGATACGCAGTATTTT
v_call: TRBV4-2; j_call: TRBJ2-5; d_call: TRBD1; clone_size: few; cdr3_aa: CASSLDPDRGETQYF; cdr3_nt: TGTGCCAGCAGCCTTGACCCGGACAGGGGAGAGACCCAGTACTTC
v_call: TRBV9; j_call: TRBJ2-3; d_call: NA; clone_size: NA; cdr3_aa: CASSPRVRDTQYF; cdr3_nt: TGTGCCAGCAGCCCAAGGGTGAGAGATACGCAGTATTTT
v_call: TRBV20-1; j_call: TRBJ2-1; d_call: NA; clone_size: NA; cdr3_aa: CSAPENSYNEQFF; cdr3_nt: TGCAGTGCCCCGGAGAACTCCTACAATGAGCAGTTCTTC
v_call: TRBV27; j_call: TRBJ1-2; d_call: NA; clone_size: few; cdr3_aa: CASSPPLGGYTF; cdr3_nt: TGTGCCAGCAGTCCTCCGCTCGGTGGCTACACCTTC
v_call: TRBV5-1; j_call: TRBJ2-7; d_call: TRBD1; clone_size: NA; cdr3_aa: CASSWGPGQGAEQYF; cdr3_nt: TGCGCCAGCAGCTGGGGCCCGGGACAGGGAGCCGAGCAGTACTTC
v_call: TRBV28; j_call: TRBJ1-1; d_call: TRBD1; clone_size: NA; cdr3_aa: CASSFIRDRAPLNTEAFF; cdr3_nt: TGTGCCAGCAGTTTTATCCGGGACAGGGCTCCTTTGAACACTGAAGCTTTCTTT
v_call: TRBV11-2; j_call: TRBJ1-1; d_call: NA; clone_size: few; cdr3_aa: CASRGGRQVITEAFF; cdr3_nt: TGTGCCAGCAGGGGGGGGCGGCAGGTGATCACTGAAGCTTTCTTT
v_call: TRBV7-2; j_call: TRBJ2-1; d_call: NA; clone_size: few; cdr3_aa: CASSLKSEQFF; cdr3_nt: TGTGCCAGCAGCCTAAAAAGTGAGCAGTTCTTC
v_call: TRBV27; j_call: TRBJ1-5; d_call: TRBD1; clone_size: NA; cdr3_aa: CASSEQGRQPQHF; cdr3_nt: TGTGCCAGCAGTGAACAGGGGAGACAGCCCCAGCATTTT
v_call: TRBV12-3/TRBV12-4; j_call: TRBJ1-1; d_call: NA; clone_size: NA; cdr3_aa: CASSSPGRVAEAFF; cdr3_nt: TGTGCCAGCAGTTCTCCGGGAAGGGTTGCTGAAGCTTTCTTT
v_call: TRBV10-3; j_call: TRBJ1-2; d_call: TRBD1; clone_size: few; cdr3_aa: CAIRGTDANYGYTF; cdr3_nt: TGTGCCATCAGAGGGACAGATGCTAACTATGGCTACACCTTC
v_call: TRBV7-2; j_call: TRBJ2-1; d_call: NA; clone_size: many; cdr3_aa: CASRRGGLGLGNEQFF; cdr3_nt: TGTGCCAGCAGGAGGGGGGGCCTGGGGCTCGGCAATGAGCAGTTCTTC
v_call: TRBV5-1; j_call: TRBJ2-1; d_call: NA; clone_size: NA; cdr3_aa: CASSLTGFQFF; cdr3_nt: TGCGCCAGCAGCTTGACAGGGTTCCAGTTCTTC
v_call: TRBV6-1; j_call: TRBJ1-5; d_call: TRBD1; clone_size: once; cdr3_aa: CASSEGTGPHQPQHF; cdr3_nt: TGTGCCAGCAGTGAAGGGACAGGGCCCCATCAGCCCCAGCATTTT
v_call: TRBV7-3; j_call: TRBJ2-1; d_call: NA; clone_size: NA; cdr3_aa: CASSLSGPPYNEQFF; cdr3_nt: TGTGCCAGCAGTCTTAGCGGACCACCTTACAATGAGCAGTTCTTC
v_call: TRBV7-8; j_call: TRBJ2-2; d_call: TRBD1; clone_size: many; cdr3_aa: CASSYTGTGNVGELFF; cdr3_nt: TGTGCCAGCAGCTATACCGGGACAGGGAACGTCGGGGAGCTGTTTTTT
v_call: TRBV7-9; j_call: TRBJ1-6; d_call: NA; clone_size: NA; cdr3_aa: CASSLELRVRYNSPLHF; cdr3_nt: TGTGCCAGCAGCTTAGAGTTGAGGGTCAGATACAATTCACCCCTCCACTTT
v_call: TRBV10-2; j_call: TRBJ1-1; d_call: NA; clone_size: NA; cdr3_aa: CASRDLKQGRGEAFF; cdr3_nt: TGCGCCAGCAGGGATCTCAAACAGGGTAGGGGAGAAGCTTTCTTT
v_call: TRBV20-1; j_call: TRBJ1-1; d_call: NA; clone_size: few; cdr3_aa: CSAKRGWHTEAFF; cdr3_nt: TGCAGTGCGAAGAGGGGATGGCACACTGAAGCTTTCTTT
v_call: TRBV24-1; j_call: TRBJ2-1; d_call: TRBD1; clone_size: NA; cdr3_aa: CATSDARQGASEQFF; cdr3_nt: TGTGCCACCAGTGATGCACGACAGGGGGCGAGTGAGCAGTTCTTC